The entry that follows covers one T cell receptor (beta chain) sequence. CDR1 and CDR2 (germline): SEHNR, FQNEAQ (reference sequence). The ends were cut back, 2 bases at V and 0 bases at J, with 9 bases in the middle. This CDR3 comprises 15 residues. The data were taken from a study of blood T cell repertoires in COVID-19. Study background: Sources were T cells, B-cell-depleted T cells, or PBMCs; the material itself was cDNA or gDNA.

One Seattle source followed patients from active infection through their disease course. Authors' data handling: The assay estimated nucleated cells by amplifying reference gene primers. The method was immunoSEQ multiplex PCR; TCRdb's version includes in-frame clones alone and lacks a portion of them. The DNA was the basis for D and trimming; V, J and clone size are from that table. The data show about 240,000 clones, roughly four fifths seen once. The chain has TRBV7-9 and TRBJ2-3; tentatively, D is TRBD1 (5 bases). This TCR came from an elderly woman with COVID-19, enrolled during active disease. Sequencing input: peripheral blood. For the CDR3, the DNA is TGTGCCAGCAGCTTATCGGACATTAGCACAGATACGCAGTATTTT. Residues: CASSLSDISTDTQYF.